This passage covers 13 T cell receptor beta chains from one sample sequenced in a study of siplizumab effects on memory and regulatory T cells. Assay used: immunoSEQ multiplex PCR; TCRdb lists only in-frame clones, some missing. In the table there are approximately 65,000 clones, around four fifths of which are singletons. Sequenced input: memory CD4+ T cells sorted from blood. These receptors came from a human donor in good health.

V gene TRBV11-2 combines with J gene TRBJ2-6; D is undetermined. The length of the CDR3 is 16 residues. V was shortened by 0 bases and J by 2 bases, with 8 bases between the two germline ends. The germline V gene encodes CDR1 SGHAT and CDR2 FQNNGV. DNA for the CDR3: TGTGCCAGCAGCTTAGATCCGGGCGCTGGGGCCAACGTCCTGACTTTC. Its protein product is CASSLDPGAGANVLTF. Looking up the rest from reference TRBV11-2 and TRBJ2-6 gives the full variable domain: EAGVAQSPRYKIIEKRQSVAFWCNPISGHATLYWYQQILGQGPKLLIQFQNNGVVDDSQLPKDRFSAERLKGVDSTLKIQPAKLEDSAVYLCASSLDPGAGANVLTFGAGSRLTVL.

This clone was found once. The CDR3 protein is CSVDRGPNTEAFF. The CDR3 nucleotides are TGCAGCGTTGACAGGGGGCCGAACACTGAAGCTTTCTTT. The chain carries TRBV29-1 and TRBJ1-1; 8 nucleotides align to TRBD1. After removal of 3 bases from V and 1 base from J, the junction contained 1 base not matched to a gene. The CDR3 runs to 13 residues. Germline V lookup: CDR1 SQVTM, CDR2 ANQGSEA.

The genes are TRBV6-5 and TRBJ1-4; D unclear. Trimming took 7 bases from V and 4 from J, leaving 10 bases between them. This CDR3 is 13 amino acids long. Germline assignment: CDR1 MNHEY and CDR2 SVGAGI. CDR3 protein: CASKPGFNEKLFF. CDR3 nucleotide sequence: TGTGCCAGCAAACCGGGATTTAATGAAAAACTGTTTTTT.

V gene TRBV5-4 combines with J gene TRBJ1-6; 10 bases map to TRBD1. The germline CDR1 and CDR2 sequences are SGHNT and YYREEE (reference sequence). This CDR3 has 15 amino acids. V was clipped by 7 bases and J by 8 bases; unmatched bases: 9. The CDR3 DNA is TGTGCCAGCGCCGCGGGGACAGGGGACTATTCACCCCTCCACTTT. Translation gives CASAAGTGDYSPLHF.

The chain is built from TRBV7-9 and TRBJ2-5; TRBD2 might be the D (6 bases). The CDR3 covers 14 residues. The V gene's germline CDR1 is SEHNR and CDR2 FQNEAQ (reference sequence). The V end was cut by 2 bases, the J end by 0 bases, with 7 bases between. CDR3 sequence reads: CASSLLANQETQYF. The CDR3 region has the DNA TGTGCCAGCAGCTTACTAGCGAACCAAGAGACCCAGTACTTC. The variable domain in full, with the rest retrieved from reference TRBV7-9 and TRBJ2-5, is DTGVSQNPRHKITKRGQNVTFRCDPISEHNRLYWYRQTLGQGPEFLTYFQNEAQLEKSRLLSDRFSAERPKGSFSTLEIQRTEQGDSAMYLCASSLLANQETQYFGPGTRLLVL.

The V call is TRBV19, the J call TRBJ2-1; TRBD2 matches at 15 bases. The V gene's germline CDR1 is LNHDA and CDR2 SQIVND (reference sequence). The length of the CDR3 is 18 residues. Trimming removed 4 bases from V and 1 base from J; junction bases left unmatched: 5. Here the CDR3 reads CASSTGLAGGQSYNEQFF. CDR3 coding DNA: TGTGCCAGTAGTACTGGACTAGCGGGGGGGCAGTCCTACAATGAGCAGTTCTTC.

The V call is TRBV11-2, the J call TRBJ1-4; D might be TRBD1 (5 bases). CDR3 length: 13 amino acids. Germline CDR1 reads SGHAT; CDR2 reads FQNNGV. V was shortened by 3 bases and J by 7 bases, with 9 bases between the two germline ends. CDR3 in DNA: TGTGCCAGCAGCTTTGCAGGGCGTGAAAAACTGTTTTTT. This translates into CASSFAGREKLFF.

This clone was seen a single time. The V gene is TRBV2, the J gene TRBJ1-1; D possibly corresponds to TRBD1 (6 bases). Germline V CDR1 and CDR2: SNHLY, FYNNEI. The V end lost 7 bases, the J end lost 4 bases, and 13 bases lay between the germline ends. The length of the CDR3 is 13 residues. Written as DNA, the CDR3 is TGTGCCAGCAAATCGGGGGCAATCACTGAAGCTTTCTTT. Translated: CASKSGAITEAFF.

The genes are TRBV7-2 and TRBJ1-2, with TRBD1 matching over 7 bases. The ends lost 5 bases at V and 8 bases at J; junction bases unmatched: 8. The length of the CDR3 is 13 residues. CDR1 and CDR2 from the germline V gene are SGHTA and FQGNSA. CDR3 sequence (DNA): TGTGCCAGCAGCCTCGACAGGGTTGGCGGCTACACCTTC. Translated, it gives CASSLDRVGGYTF.

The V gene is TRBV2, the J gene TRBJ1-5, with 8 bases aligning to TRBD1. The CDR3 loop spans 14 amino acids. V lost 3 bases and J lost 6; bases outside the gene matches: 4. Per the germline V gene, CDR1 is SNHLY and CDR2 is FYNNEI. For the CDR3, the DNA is TGTGCCAGCAGTGACCAGGGGGCGCCTCAGCCCCAGCATTTT. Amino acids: CASSDQGAPQPQHF.

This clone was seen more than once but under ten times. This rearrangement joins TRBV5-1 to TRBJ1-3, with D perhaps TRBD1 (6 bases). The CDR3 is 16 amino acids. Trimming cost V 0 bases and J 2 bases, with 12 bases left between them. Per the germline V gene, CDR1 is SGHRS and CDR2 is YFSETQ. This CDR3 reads CASSLGARGTGNTIYF. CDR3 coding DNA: TGCGCCAGCAGCTTGGGCGCCAGGGGTACTGGAAACACCATATATTTT.

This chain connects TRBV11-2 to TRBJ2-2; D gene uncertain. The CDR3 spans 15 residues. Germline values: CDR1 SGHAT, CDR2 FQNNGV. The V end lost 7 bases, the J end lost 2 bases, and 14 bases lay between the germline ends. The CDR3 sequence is CASITQIPNTGELFF. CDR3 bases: TGTGCCAGCATCACACAGATACCCAACACCGGGGAGCTGTTTTTT.

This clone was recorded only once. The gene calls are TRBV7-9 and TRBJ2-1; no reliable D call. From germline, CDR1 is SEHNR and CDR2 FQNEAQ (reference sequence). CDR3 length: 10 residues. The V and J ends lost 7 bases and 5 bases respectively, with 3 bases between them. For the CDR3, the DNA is TGTGCCAGCATAAACAATGAGCAGTTCTTC. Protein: CASINNEQFF.